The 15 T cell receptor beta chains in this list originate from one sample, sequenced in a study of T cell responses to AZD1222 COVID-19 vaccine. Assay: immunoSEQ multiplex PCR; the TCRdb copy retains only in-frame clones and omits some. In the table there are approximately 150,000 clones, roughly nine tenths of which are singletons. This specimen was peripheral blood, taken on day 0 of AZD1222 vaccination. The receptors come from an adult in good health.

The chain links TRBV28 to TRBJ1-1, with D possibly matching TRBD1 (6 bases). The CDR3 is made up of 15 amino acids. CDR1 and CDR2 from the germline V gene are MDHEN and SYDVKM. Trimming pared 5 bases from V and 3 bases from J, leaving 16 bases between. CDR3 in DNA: TGTGCCAGCAGTGGGGGGCGACGGGAGTACACTGAAGCTTTCTTT. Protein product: CASSGGRREYTEAFF.

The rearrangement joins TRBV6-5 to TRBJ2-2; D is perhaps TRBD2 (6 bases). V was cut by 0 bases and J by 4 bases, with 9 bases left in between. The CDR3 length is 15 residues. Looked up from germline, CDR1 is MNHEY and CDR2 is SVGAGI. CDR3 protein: CASSYSGGGTGELFF. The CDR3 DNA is TGTGCCAGCAGTTACTCCGGGGGTGGCACCGGGGAGCTGTTTTTT.

For the CDR3, the DNA is TGCAGCGTTGAATCGGGTCGACAGGGGGCACGTTATTCGAGTGGCTACACCTTC. Encoded protein: CSVESGRQGARYSSGYTF. J is TRBJ1-2 and V is TRBV29-1; 10 bases are a match to TRBD1. CDR1 SQVTM and CDR2 ANQGSEA come from the germline V gene. The CDR3 consists of 18 residues. The V segment lost 2 bases and the J segment 7 bases; nucleotides outside the gene matches: 19.

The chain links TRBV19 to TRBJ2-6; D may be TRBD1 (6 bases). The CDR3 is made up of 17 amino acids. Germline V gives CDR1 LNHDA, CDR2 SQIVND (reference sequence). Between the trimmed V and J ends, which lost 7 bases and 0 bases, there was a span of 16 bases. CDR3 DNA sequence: TGTGCCAGTAAAATCCCAGGGGCCGCCTCTGGGGCCAACGTCCTGACTTTC. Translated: CASKIPGAASGANVLTF.

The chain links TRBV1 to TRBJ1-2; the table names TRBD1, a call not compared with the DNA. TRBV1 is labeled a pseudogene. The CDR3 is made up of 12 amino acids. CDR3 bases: TGCACCAGCAGCCAAGACAGTCCTCGCTACACCTTC. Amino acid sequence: CTSSQDSPRYTF.

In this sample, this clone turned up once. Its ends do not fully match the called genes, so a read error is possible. DNA of the CDR3: TGTGCCAGCAACTTGGGACATTTGGCCTCGGGAGGCTACACCTTC. Amino acids: CASNLGHLASGGYTF. The V call is TRBV5-6, the J call TRBJ1-2, with D possibly matching TRBD1 (6 bases). Germline CDR1 is SGHDT and CDR2 is YYEEEE. The CDR3 is 15 residues long.

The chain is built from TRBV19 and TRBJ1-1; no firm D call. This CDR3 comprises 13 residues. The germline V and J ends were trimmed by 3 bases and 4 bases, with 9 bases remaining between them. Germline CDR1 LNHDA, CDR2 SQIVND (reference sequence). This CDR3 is CASSMARGTEAFF. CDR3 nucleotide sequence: TGTGCCAGTAGTATGGCTCGAGGCACTGAAGCTTTCTTT.

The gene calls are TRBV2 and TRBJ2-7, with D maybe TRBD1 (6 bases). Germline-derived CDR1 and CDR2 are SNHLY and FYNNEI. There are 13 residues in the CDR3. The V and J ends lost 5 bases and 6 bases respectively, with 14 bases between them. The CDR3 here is CASSNMRGGEQYF. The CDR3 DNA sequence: TGTGCCAGCAGTAACATGAGAGGGGGCGAGCAGTACTTC.

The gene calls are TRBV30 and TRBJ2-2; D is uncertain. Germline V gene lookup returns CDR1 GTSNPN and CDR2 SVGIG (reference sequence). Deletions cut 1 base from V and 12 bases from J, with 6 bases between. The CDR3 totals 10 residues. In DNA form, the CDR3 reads TGTGCCTGGAGTGATGGGAAGCTGTTTTTT. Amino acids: CAWSDGKLFF.

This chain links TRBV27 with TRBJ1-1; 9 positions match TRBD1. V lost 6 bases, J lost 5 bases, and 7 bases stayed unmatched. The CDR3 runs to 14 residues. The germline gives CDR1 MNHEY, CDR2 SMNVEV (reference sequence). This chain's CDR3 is CASSKDRGRTEAFF. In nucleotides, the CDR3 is TGTGCCAGCAGCAAGGACAGGGGTAGGACTGAAGCTTTCTTT.

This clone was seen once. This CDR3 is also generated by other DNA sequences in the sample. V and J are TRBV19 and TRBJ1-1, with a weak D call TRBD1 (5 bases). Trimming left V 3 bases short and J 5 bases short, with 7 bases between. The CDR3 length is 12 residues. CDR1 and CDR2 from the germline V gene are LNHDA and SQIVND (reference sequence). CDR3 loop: CASSIQGTEAFF. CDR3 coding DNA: TGTGCCAGTAGTATCCAGGGAACTGAAGCTTTCTTT.

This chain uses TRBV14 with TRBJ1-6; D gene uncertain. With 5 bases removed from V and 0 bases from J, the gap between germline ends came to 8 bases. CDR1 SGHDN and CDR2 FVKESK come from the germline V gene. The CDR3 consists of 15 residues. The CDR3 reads CASSIGSSYNSPLHF. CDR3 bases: TGTGCCAGCAGCATAGGAAGCTCCTATAATTCACCCCTCCACTTT.

The CDR3 here is CASSSGWTGRSNTEAFF. CDR3 DNA sequence: TGTGCCAGCAGTTCCGGATGGACAGGGAGGAGTAACACTGAAGCTTTCTTT. The chain has TRBV28 and TRBJ1-1, with 8 bases fitting TRBD1. The V segment lost 4 bases and the J segment 2 bases; nucleotides outside the gene matches: 12. Germline CDR1 reads MDHEN; CDR2 reads SYDVKM. The CDR3 is 17 residues long.

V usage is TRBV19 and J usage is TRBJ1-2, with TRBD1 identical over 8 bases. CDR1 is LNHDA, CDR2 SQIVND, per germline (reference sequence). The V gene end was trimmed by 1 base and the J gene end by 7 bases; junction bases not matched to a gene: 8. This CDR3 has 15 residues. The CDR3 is CASSIGARGLSGYTF. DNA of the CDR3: TGTGCCAGTAGTATAGGTGCCAGGGGGCTGAGTGGCTACACCTTC.

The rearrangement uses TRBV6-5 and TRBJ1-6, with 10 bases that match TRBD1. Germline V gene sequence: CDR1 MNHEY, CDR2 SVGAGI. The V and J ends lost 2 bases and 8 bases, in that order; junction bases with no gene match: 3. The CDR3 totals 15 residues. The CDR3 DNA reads TGTGCCAGCAGTTACGAGACAGGGGGCGATTCACCCCTCCACTTT. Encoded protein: CASSYETGGDSPLHF.